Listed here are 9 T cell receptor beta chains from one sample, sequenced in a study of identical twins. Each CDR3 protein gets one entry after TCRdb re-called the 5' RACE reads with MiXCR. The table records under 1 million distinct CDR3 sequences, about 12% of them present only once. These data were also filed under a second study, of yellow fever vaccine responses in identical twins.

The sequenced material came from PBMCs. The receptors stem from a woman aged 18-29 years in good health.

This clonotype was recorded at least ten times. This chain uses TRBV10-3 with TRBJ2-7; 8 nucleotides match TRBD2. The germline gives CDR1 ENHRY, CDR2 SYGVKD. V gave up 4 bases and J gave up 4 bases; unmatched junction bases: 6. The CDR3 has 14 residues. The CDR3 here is CAISGAGEGYEQYF. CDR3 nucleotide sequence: TGTGCCATCAGTGGAGCGGGAGAAGGGTACGAGCAGTACTTC.

The CDR3 is CASSLTTFRDGRQETQYF. CDR3 nucleotide sequence: TGCGCCAGCAGCTTGACCACCTTTAGAGACGGTCGCCAAGAGACCCAGTACTTC. The chain joins TRBV5-1 to TRBJ2-5, with D uncertain. V lost 1 base and J 1 base, leaving 20 bases between the germline ends. Germline lookup yields CDR1 SGHRS and CDR2 YFSETQ. The CDR3 is 18 amino acids.

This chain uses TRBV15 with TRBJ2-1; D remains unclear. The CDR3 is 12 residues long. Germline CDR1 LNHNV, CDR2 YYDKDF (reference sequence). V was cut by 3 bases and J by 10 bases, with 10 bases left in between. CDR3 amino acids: CATSSQRAEQFF. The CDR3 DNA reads TGTGCCACCAGCAGCCAACGGGCCGAGCAGTTCTTC.

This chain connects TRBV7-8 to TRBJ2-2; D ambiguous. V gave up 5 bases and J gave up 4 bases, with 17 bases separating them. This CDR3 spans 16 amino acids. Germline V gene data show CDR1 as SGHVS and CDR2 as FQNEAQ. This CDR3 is CASSRSGPSATGELFF. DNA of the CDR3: TGTGCCAGCAGCAGATCGGGCCCCTCGGCCACCGGGGAGCTGTTTTTT.

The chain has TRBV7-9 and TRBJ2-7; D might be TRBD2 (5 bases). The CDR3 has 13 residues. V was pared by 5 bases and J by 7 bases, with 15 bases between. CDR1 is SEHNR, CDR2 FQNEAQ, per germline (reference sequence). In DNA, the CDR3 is TGTGCCAGCAGCGCAGTCCAACTAGGGGAGCAGTACTTC. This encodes CASSAVQLGEQYF.

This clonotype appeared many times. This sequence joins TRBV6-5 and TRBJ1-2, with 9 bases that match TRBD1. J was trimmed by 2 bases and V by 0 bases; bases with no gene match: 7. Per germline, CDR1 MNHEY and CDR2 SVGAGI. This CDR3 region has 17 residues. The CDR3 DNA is TGTGCCAGCAGTTACTCTTCCGGGACAGGGATAAACTATGGCTACACCTTC. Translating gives CASSYSSGTGINYGYTF.

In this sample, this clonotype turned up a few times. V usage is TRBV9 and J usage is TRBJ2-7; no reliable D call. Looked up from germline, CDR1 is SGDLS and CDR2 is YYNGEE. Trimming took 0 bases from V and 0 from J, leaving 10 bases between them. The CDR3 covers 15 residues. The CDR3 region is CASSVGGLDSYEQYF. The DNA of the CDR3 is TGTGCCAGCAGCGTAGGGGGTTTGGACTCCTACGAGCAGTACTTC.

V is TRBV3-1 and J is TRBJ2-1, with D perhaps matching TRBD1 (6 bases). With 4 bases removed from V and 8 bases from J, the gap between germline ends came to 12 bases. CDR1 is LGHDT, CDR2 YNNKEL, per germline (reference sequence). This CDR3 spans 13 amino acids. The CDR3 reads CASSPETGHEQFF. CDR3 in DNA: TGTGCCAGCAGCCCAGAGACAGGACATGAGCAGTTCTTC.

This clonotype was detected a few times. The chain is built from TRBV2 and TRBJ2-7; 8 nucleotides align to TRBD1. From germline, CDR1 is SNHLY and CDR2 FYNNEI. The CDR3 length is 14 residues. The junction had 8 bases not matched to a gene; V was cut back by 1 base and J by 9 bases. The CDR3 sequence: CASSEGQGAQGQYF. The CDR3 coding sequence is TGTGCCAGCAGTGAAGGCCAGGGGGCGCAAGGGCAGTACTTC.